The 21 T cell receptor beta chains given below trace back to one sample, sequenced in a study of OX40 agonist ivuxolimab in advanced cancers. TCRdb keeps only in-frame clones here, not all; method: immunoSEQ multiplex PCR. The data show roughly 35,000 clones, roughly 86% seen once. Specimen: CD4+ or CD8+ T cells sorted from blood, collected in a trial of the OX40 agonist ivuxolimab. The receptors stem from an adult with an advanced solid tumor such as melanoma, head and neck, liver or kidney cancer.

V is TRBV4-1 and J is TRBJ2-5; tentatively, D is TRBD1 (5 bases). Trimming pared 0 bases from V and 4 bases from J, leaving 24 bases between. The CDR3 covers 19 residues. CDR1 is MGHRA, CDR2 YSYEKL, per germline. In DNA, the CDR3 is TGCGCCAGCAGCCAAGATTTAAGAGGCGTCGGCAGGGTGCGAGAGACCCAGTACTTC. Amino acids: CASSQDLRGVGRVRETQYF.

The chain combines TRBV28 with TRBJ1-2, with D perhaps TRBD1 (6 bases). The CDR3 is 14 residues long. Trimming shortened V by 6 bases and J by 7 bases, and 18 bases separated the two germline ends. The germline V gene has CDR1 MDHEN and CDR2 SYDVKM. CDR3 residues: CASSSLGGAGGYTF. Written as DNA, the CDR3 is TGTGCCAGCAGCTCGCTGGGGGGCGCGGGTGGCTACACCTTC.

The CDR3 loop is CASSGQQHTGELFF. Here the CDR3 DNA reads TGTGCCAGCTCGGGACAGCAACACACCGGGGAGCTGTTTTTT. V and J are TRBV18 and TRBJ2-2, with 7 bases identical to TRBD1. The CDR3 is 14 residues long. Germline CDR1 is KGHSH and CDR2 is LQKENI. Unmatched junction bases numbered 4, after V lost 6 bases and J lost 3 bases.

The V and J genes are TRBV5-1 and TRBJ2-7; 12 nucleotides line up with TRBD1. Trimming cost V 4 bases and J 4 bases; bases outside gene matches: 9. The CDR3 length is 16 residues. The V gene's germline CDR1 is SGHRS and CDR2 YFSETQ. The CDR3 sequence is CASSPVPGQGAYEQYF. Here the CDR3 DNA reads TGCGCCAGCAGCCCTGTCCCGGGACAGGGGGCGTACGAGCAGTACTTC. The full variable domain, in which reference TRBV5-1 and TRBJ2-7 provide the parts outside the CDR3, is KAGVTQTPRYLIKTRGQQVTLSCSPISGHRSVSWYQQTPGQGLQFLFEYFSETQRNKGNFPGRFSGRQFSNSRSEMNVSTLELGDSALYLCASSPVPGQGAYEQYFGPGTRLTVT.

The chain is built from TRBV5-1 and TRBJ1-2; weak D call: TRBD1 (6 bases). The CDR3 loop spans 13 amino acids. V was trimmed by 5 bases and J by 8 bases, leaving 16 bases between them. In germline, CDR1 is SGHRS, CDR2 YFSETQ. The CDR3 reads CASRTTTGSGYTF. CDR3 DNA sequence: TGCGCCAGCAGAACCACTACAGGGTCCGGCTACACCTTC.

V usage is TRBV5-6 and J usage is TRBJ2-1; D might be TRBD1 (5 bases). Trimming removed 7 bases from V and 4 bases from J, with 15 bases in between. Germline V lookup: CDR1 SGHDT, CDR2 YYEEEE. CDR3 size: 14 residues. The CDR3 region is CASLPVGRYNEQFF. The DNA of the CDR3 is TGTGCCAGCCTCCCGGTGGGGCGGTACAATGAGCAGTTCTTC.

The genes are TRBV2 and TRBJ1-2; unclear D gene. V shed 3 bases and J shed 7 bases, with 15 bases lying between them. There are 14 residues in the CDR3. The germline V gene encodes CDR1 SNHLY and CDR2 FYNNEI. CDR3 loop: CASSDRRVISGYTF. As DNA, the CDR3 is TGTGCCAGCAGTGATAGGAGGGTTATATCTGGCTACACCTTC.

The chain has TRBV11-2 and TRBJ1-1; D is unclear. The germline V gene has CDR1 SGHAT and CDR2 FQNNGV. The CDR3 is 14 amino acids. V was pared by 2 bases and J by 0 bases, with 7 bases between. CDR3 amino acids: CASSLQVMNTEAFF. CDR3 DNA sequence: TGTGCCAGCAGCTTACAGGTGATGAACACTGAAGCTTTCTTT.

In its sample, this clone was seen once. J is TRBJ1-5 and V is TRBV29-1; no clear D gene. V was pared by 7 bases and J by 4 bases, with 11 bases between. The CDR3 has 12 residues. Germline V gene lookup returns CDR1 SQVTM and CDR2 ANQGSEA. CDR3 sequence (DNA): TGCAGCGCCGGGGTACAGAATCAGCCCCAGCATTTT. It yields the protein CSAGVQNQPQHF.

The chain combines TRBV7-2 with TRBJ2-1; perhaps TRBD2 as D (5 bases). The CDR3 covers 14 residues. Germline lookup yields CDR1 SGHTA and CDR2 FQGNSA. V lost 2 bases, J lost 4 bases, and 9 bases lay in between. CDR3 amino acids: CASSLTGGYNEQFF. DNA of the CDR3: TGTGCCAGCAGCTTAACTGGCGGGTACAATGAGCAGTTCTTC. Combining the CDR3 with reference TRBV7-2 and TRBJ2-1 gives the whole variable domain GAGVSQSPSNKVTEKGKDVELRCDPISGHTALYWYRQSLGQGLEFLIYFQGNSAPDKSGLPSDRFSAERTGGSVSTLTIQRTQQEDSAVYLCASSLTGGYNEQFFGPGTRLTVL.

CDR3 residues: CASSVGSGGNEKLFF. DNA for the CDR3: TGTGCCAGCAGCGTAGGTTCTGGGGGAAATGAAAAACTGTTTTTT. This sequence joins TRBV9 and TRBJ1-4; a possible D gene is TRBD1 (5 bases). CDR3 size: 15 residues. Trimming removed 0 bases at V and 5 bases at J, with 11 bases between. The germline gives CDR1 SGDLS, CDR2 YYNGEE.

This rearrangement joins TRBV27 to TRBJ2-2, with 9 bases aligning to TRBD1. This CDR3 comprises 16 residues. V lost 4 bases and J lost 6; bases outside the gene matches: 9. Germline loops: CDR1 MNHEY, CDR2 SMNVEV (reference sequence). The CDR3 reads CASSSSGTGFAGELFF. The CDR3 DNA reads as TGTGCCAGCAGTTCGTCCGGGACAGGGTTTGCCGGGGAGCTGTTTTTT.

The rearrangement joins TRBV19 to TRBJ1-2; D call uncertain. The length of the CDR3 is 14 residues. Germline lookup yields CDR1 LNHDA and CDR2 SQIVND (reference sequence). V was cut by 6 bases and J by 3 bases, with 14 bases left in between. CDR3 residues: CASRKGYLDYGYTF. In DNA, the CDR3 is TGTGCCAGTAGAAAAGGTTATCTGGACTATGGCTACACCTTC.

The rearrangement uses TRBV27 and TRBJ1-5; 7 positions match TRBD1. Looked up from germline, CDR1 is MNHEY and CDR2 is SMNVEV (reference sequence). The CDR3 covers 22 residues. V shed 3 bases, J shed 0 bases, and the junction held 23 bases outside the gene matches. CDR3 sequence reads: CASSFYNPGTNDRVNSNQPQHF. CDR3 nucleotides: TGTGCCAGCAGTTTCTATAACCCAGGGACCAACGACAGGGTCAATAGCAATCAGCCCCAGCATTTT.

This chain links TRBV6-5 with TRBJ2-7; D gene ambiguous. The CDR3 covers 14 residues. V lost 5 bases to trimming and J lost 4 bases, with 15 bases between them. The germline CDR1 and CDR2 sequences are MNHEY and SVGAGI. The CDR3 sequence is CASSVRATAYEQYF. CDR3 nucleotides: TGTGCCAGCAGTGTCCGGGCGACGGCGTACGAGCAGTACTTC.

This chain joins TRBV6-1 and TRBJ1-1; D remains unclear. CDR1 is MNHNS, CDR2 SASEGT, per germline. The ends were cut back, 2 bases at V and 0 bases at J, with 13 bases in the middle. The length of the CDR3 is 16 residues. The CDR3 DNA sequence: TGTGCCAGCAGTGAAAGGTGGGCAAATCTGAACACTGAAGCTTTCTTT. As protein: CASSERWANLNTEAFF.

The rearrangement uses TRBV4-1 and TRBJ1-4, with no clear D. CDR1 is MGHRA and CDR2 is YSYEKL in the germline V gene. The V gene lost 9 bases and the J gene lost 2 bases, with 13 bases spanning the gap. CDR3 size: 14 residues. As DNA, the CDR3 is TGCGCCAGTTCCCCCGGGCCGACTAATGAAAAACTGTTTTTT. It codes for CASSPGPTNEKLFF.

The V and J genes are TRBV2 and TRBJ2-4; D unclear. The germline V gene has CDR1 SNHLY and CDR2 FYNNEI. V shed 8 bases and J shed 1 base, with 12 bases lying between them. The CDR3 sequence is 14 residues long. This CDR3 reads CASRSKDAKNIQYF. In DNA form, the CDR3 reads TGTGCCAGCCGCTCTAAGGACGCCAAAAACATTCAGTACTTC.

The CDR3, as DNA: TGTGCCAGCAGGAGGACAGGAGATTACAATGAGCAGTTCTTC. Its translation: CASRRTGDYNEQFF. V usage is TRBV6-5 and J usage is TRBJ2-1, with 7 bases matching TRBD1. CDR1 is MNHEY and CDR2 is SVGAGI in the germline V gene. The J segment lost 4 bases and the V segment lost 6 bases, leaving 6 bases of the junction unmatched. The CDR3 covers 14 residues.

The chain uses TRBV15 and TRBJ1-6, with 9 bases aligning to TRBD1. This CDR3 spans 16 amino acids. The V gene end was trimmed by 3 bases and the J gene end by 9 bases; junction bases not matched to a gene: 9. Germline CDR1 is LNHNV and CDR2 is YYDKDF (reference sequence). CDR3 region: CATSSPGGQGGSPLHF. The CDR3, as DNA: TGTGCCACCAGCAGCCCTGGGGGACAGGGAGGTTCACCCCTCCACTTT.

The chain carries TRBV14 and TRBJ2-5; no definite D call. Germline loops: CDR1 SGHDN, CDR2 FVKESK. Trimming pared 4 bases from V and 9 bases from J, leaving 15 bases between. This CDR3 is 13 amino acids long. The CDR3 reads CASSPPWASAQYF. CDR3 DNA sequence: TGTGCCAGCAGCCCCCCTTGGGCATCGGCCCAGTACTTC.